This T cell receptor beta chain appears in the sequencing data of a study of cytomegalovirus exposure and HLA in healthy donors. Study-level information: Findings of an earlier analysis included 110 million or so unique TCR beta sequences from roughly 190 million T cells. The study, taken as a whole, reports: Reports showed the classifier diagnosing cytomegalovirus status with high specificity and sensitivity. The authors later linked a missense DCLRE1C variant to TCR beta V- and J-gene trimming. A prior analysis recorded that most TCR beta V segments were productive about 87% or about 30% of the time.

Details on this clone: The antigen remains undetermined.

PCR used 60 Vbeta primers and 13 Jbeta primers. The data were produced by immunoSEQ multiplex PCR, yet TCRdb's version contains in-frame clones alone and is incomplete. The table includes about 120,000 clones, 80% detected once. The CDR3 spans 13 residues. Germline lookup yields CDR1 MNHEY and CDR2 SVGAGI. Trimming pared 2 bases from V and 9 bases from J, leaving 14 bases between. The sample consisted of PBMCs. The rearrangement uses TRBV6-5 and TRBJ2-7; D is possibly TRBD1 (5 bases). This sequence was found in a female donor in good health and CMV-seronegative. CDR3 region: CASSYQARDGQYF. As DNA, the CDR3 is TGTGCCAGCAGTTACCAGGCCAGGGATGGGCAGTACTTC.